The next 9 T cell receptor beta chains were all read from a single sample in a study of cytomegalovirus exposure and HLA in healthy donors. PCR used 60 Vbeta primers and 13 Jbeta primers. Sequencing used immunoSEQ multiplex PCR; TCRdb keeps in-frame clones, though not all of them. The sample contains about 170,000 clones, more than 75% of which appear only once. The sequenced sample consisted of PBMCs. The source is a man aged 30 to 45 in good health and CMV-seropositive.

The CDR3 DNA sequence: TGTGCCAGCAGCTTAGGAGGGACAGGCGGCGAGACCCAGTACTTC. This translates into CASSLGGTGGETQYF. The chain uses TRBV11-3 and TRBJ2-5, with 8 nucleotides matching TRBD1. Germline V CDR1 and CDR2: SGHNT, YENEEA. CDR3 size: 15 residues. After removal of 1 base from V and 5 bases from J, the junction contained 6 bases not matched to a gene. The complete variable domain, with remaining parts taken from reference TRBV11-3 and TRBJ2-5, reads EAGVVQSPRYKIIEKKQPVAFWCNPISGHNTLYWYLQNLGQGPELLIRYENEEAVDDSQLPKDRFSAERLKGVDSTLKIQPAELGDSAVYLCASSLGGTGGETQYFGPGTRLLVL.

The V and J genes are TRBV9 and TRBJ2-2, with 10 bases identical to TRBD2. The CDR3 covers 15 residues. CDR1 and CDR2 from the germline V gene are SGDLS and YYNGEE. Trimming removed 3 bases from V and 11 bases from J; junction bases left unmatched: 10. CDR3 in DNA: TGTGCCAGCAGCGCGCCTGGACTAGCGGTGGGAGAGCTGTTTTTT. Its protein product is CASSAPGLAVGELFF.

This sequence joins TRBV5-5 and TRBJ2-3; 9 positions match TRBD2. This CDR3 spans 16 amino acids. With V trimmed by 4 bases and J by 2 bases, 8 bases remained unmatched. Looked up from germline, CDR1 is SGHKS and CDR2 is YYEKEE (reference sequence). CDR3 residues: CASSPRLAGPTDTQYF. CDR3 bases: TGTGCCAGCAGCCCGCGGCTAGCGGGGCCCACAGATACGCAGTATTTT. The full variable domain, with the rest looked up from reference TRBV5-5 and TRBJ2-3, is DAGVTQSPTHLIKTRGQQVTLRCSPISGHKSVSWYQQVLGQGPQFIFQYYEKEERGRGNFPDRFSARQFPNYSSELNVNALLLGDSALYLCASSPRLAGPTDTQYFGPGTRLTVL.

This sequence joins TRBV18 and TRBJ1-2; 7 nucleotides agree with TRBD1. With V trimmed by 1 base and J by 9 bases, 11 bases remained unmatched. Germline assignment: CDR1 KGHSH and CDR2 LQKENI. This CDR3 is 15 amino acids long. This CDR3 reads CASSPLLTGEQRYTF. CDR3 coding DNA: TGTGCCAGCTCACCACTACTCACAGGGGAACAGCGCTACACCTTC.

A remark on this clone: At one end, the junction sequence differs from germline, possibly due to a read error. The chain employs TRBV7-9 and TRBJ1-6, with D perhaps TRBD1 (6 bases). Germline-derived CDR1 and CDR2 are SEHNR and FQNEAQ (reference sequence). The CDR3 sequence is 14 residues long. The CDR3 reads CSSSLDSGTSPLHF. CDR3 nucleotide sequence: TGTTCCAGCAGCTTGGACAGTGGCACTTCACCCCTCCACTTT.

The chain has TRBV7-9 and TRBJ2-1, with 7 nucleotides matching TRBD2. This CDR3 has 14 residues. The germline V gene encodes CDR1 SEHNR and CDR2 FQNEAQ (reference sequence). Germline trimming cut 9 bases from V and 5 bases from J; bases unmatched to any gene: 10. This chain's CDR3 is CASSPSGTNNEQFF. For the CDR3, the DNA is TGTGCCAGTTCTCCGAGCGGGACTAACAATGAGCAGTTCTTC.

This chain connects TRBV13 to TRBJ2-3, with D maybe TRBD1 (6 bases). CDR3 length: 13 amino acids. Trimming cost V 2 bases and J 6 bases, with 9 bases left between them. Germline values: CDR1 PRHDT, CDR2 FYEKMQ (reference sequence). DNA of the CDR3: TGTGCCAGCAGCTTAAAAAGGGGGGATACGCAGTATTTT. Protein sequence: CASSLKRGDTQYF.

The chain's CDR3 is CASSFPGQGYEQYF. CDR3 DNA sequence: TGCGCCAGCAGCTTTCCGGGACAGGGTTACGAGCAGTACTTC. This chain joins TRBV5-1 and TRBJ2-7, with TRBD1 identical over 9 bases. V was clipped by 2 bases and J by 4 bases; unmatched bases: 4. There are 14 residues in the CDR3. The V gene's germline CDR1 is SGHRS and CDR2 YFSETQ.

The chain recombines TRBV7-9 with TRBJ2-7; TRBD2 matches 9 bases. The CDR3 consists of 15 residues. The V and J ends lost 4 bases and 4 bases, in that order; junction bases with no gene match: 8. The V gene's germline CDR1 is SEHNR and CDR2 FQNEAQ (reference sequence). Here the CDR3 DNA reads TGTGCCAGCAGCTCCGAGGGCGGGAGGGGATACGAGCAGTACTTC. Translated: CASSSEGGRGYEQYF. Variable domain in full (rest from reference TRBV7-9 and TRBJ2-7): DTGVSQNPRHKITKRGQNVTFRCDPISEHNRLYWYRQTLGQGPEFLTYFQNEAQLEKSRLLSDRFSAERPKGSFSTLEIQRTEQGDSAMYLCASSSEGGRGYEQYFGPGTRLTVT.